The rows below give T cell receptor beta chains drawn from one sample of a study of beta chain features in type 1 diabetes. Method: immunoSEQ multiplex PCR; TCRdb's copy keeps in-frame clones and lacks some. The repertoire includes 500,000 to 700,000 clones, roughly 15% of them detected once, and more than 0.08% sits in the top ten. The sequenced sample was naive CD4+ T cells from blood. The origin of the receptors is a man aged 18 to 30 in good health. The conserved cysteine and the conserved F or W are not part of the CDR3 here. Each record gives: V gene, J gene, CDR3 protein.

v_call: TRBV28; j_call: TRBJ2-1; cdr3_aa: ASSLGGSRDEQF
v_call: TRBV29-1; j_call: TRBJ2-7; cdr3_aa: SVESGTYEQY
v_call: TRBV7-2; j_call: TRBJ1-3; cdr3_aa: ASSLGGNTIY
v_call: TRBV5-1; j_call: TRBJ1-1; cdr3_aa: ASSFPTGGRDTEAF
v_call: TRBV19; j_call: TRBJ1-1; cdr3_aa: ASSILDRNTEAF
v_call: TRBV5-4; j_call: TRBJ2-7; cdr3_aa: ASRRTSGNYEQY
v_call: TRBV10-3; j_call: TRBJ1-2; cdr3_aa: AISAPNYGYT
v_call: TRBV5-4; j_call: TRBJ1-4; cdr3_aa: ASSLSGRGEKLF
v_call: TRBV6-4; j_call: TRBJ2-1; cdr3_aa: ASSELAGGTTFFGDNEQF
v_call: TRBV18; j_call: TRBJ2-3; cdr3_aa: ASSPGLAGDTQY
v_call: TRBV5-4; j_call: TRBJ1-1; cdr3_aa: ASSPPERTTEAF
v_call: TRBV9; j_call: TRBJ2-5; cdr3_aa: ASSVARQETQY
v_call: TRBV19; j_call: TRBJ2-2; cdr3_aa: AIRGGQNTGELF
v_call: TRBV10-3; j_call: TRBJ2-3; cdr3_aa: AITLGDRSTDTQY
v_call: TRBV27; j_call: TRBJ2-7; cdr3_aa: ASSLFGTGREQY
v_call: TRBV19; j_call: TRBJ2-7; cdr3_aa: ASRPPGQGYEQY
v_call: TRBV7-2; j_call: TRBJ2-2; cdr3_aa: ASSLRSHSRTGELF
v_call: TRBV7-2; j_call: TRBJ2-1; cdr3_aa: ASSLGHLGGYNEQF
v_call: TRBV5-1; j_call: TRBJ1-1; cdr3_aa: ASSLDGRNTEAF
v_call: TRBV28; j_call: TRBJ1-4; cdr3_aa: ASSAGGLTNEKLF
v_call: TRBV11-2; j_call: TRBJ1-6; cdr3_aa: ASSLVSGGANSPLH
v_call: TRBV25-1; j_call: TRBJ1-2; cdr3_aa: ASSEFYRNYGYT
v_call: TRBV4-1; j_call: TRBJ1-2; cdr3_aa: ASSQSGEIYGYT
v_call: TRBV5-4; j_call: TRBJ2-1; cdr3_aa: ASSALAGVSNNEQF
v_call: TRBV28; j_call: TRBJ2-2; cdr3_aa: ASSADRRPNTGELF
v_call: TRBV10-3; j_call: TRBJ2-7; cdr3_aa: AIRTSYEQY
v_call: TRBV7-9; j_call: TRBJ1-5; cdr3_aa: ASSPSGGGGQPQH
v_call: TRBV7-3; j_call: TRBJ2-2; cdr3_aa: ASSYSGAGTGELF
v_call: TRBV6-5; j_call: TRBJ2-2; cdr3_aa: ASRGGSNTGELF
v_call: TRBV19; j_call: TRBJ2-7; cdr3_aa: ASSMDRDSYEQY
v_call: TRBV6-4; j_call: TRBJ2-1; cdr3_aa: ASSGLAGRYNEQF
v_call: TRBV7-2; j_call: TRBJ2-7; cdr3_aa: ASTLRRASSYEQY
v_call: TRBV5-1; j_call: TRBJ2-7; cdr3_aa: ASSFGVNEQY
v_call: TRBV7-9; j_call: TRBJ1-4; cdr3_aa: ASSRTEENEKLF
v_call: TRBV29-1; j_call: TRBJ2-3; cdr3_aa: SVPRFGLAGGADTQY
v_call: TRBV4-3; j_call: TRBJ2-1; cdr3_aa: ASSQENRGSYNEQF
v_call: TRBV4-1; j_call: TRBJ2-7; cdr3_aa: ASSQETRWFSYEQY
v_call: TRBV5-1; j_call: TRBJ2-2; cdr3_aa: ASSSRGAGELF
v_call: TRBV7-3; j_call: TRBJ2-7; cdr3_aa: ASSLGQGLTYEQY
v_call: TRBV19; j_call: TRBJ1-2; cdr3_aa: ASRPGGGHYGYT
v_call: TRBV29-1; j_call: TRBJ1-4; cdr3_aa: SGGDPRNGEKLF